This T cell receptor (beta chain) was captured by sequencing in a study of identical twins. Overall study findings and caveats: High-abundance cord blood beta clonotypes had fewer insertions; memory repertoires showed none.

Germline assignment: CDR1 SGHAT and CDR2 FQNNGV. The ends lost 6 bases at V and 6 bases at J; junction bases unmatched: 6. This CDR3 region has 15 residues. Template switching, a step in the protocol, added a universal primer site, and cDNA carried unique molecular identifiers. In TCRdb, the 5' RACE reads were re-called with MiXCR into one record per CDR3 protein. The data hold about 220,000 distinct CDR3 sequences, with around 6.9% observed a single time. All donors were healthy Caucasians. About this clonotype: No antigen is known for it.

These data were also filed under a second study, of yellow fever vaccine responses in identical twins. From that study: In identical twins, vaccine T cell responses appeared partly shared and partly individual.

What was sequenced was memory (CD45RO+) T cells sorted from blood. This sequence originates from a woman under 30 in good health. This rearrangement joins TRBV11-2 to TRBJ2-5, with 14 positions matching TRBD2. The CDR3 nucleotides are TGTGCCAGCAGACTGGGACTAGCGGGGGCGCAGACCCAGTACTTC. Its protein is CASRLGLAGAQTQYF.